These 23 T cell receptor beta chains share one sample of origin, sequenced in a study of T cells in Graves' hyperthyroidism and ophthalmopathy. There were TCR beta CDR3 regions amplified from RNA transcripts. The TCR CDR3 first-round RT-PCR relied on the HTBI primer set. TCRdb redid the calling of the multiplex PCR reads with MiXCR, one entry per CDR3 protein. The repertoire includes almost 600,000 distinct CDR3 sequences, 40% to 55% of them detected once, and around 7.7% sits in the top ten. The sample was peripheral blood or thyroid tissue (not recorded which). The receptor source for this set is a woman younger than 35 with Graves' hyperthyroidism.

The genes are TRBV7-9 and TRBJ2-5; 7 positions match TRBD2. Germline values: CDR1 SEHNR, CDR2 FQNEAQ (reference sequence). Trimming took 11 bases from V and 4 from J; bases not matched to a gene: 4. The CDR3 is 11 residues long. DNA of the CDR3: TGTGCCGCGGGAGCGGGAGAGACCCAGTACTTC. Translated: CAAGAGETQYF.

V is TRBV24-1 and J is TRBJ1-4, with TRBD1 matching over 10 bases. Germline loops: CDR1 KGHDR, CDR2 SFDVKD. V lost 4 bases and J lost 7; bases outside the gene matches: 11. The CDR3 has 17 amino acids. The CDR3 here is CATSDAGQGSSIEKLFF. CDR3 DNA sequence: TGTGCCACCAGTGACGCGGGACAGGGGAGCTCAATTGAAAAACTGTTTTTT.

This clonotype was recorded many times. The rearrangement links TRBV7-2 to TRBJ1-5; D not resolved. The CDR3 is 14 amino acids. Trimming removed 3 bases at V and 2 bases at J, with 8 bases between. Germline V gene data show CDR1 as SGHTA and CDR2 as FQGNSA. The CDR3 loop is CASSLGVGNQPQHF. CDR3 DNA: TGTGCCAGCAGCTTGGGAGTGGGCAATCAGCCCCAGCATTTT.

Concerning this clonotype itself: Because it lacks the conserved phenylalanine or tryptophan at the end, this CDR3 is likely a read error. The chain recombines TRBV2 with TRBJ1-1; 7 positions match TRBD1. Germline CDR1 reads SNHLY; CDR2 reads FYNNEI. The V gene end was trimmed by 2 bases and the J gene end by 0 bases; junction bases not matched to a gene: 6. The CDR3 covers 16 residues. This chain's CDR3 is CASSEMRRGLNTEAFL. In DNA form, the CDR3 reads TGTGCCAGCAGTGAAATGCGCAGGGGGTTGAACACTGAAGCTTTCCTT.

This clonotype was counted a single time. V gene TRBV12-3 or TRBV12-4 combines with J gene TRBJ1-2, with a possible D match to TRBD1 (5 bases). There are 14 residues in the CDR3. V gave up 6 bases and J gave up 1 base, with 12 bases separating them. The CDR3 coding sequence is TGTGCCAGCAGCTCGACAGCGATTAACTATGGCTACACCTTC. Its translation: CASSSTAINYGYTF.

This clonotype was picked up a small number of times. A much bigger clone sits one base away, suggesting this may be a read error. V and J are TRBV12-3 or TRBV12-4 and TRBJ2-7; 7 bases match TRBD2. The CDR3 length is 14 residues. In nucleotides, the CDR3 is TGTGCCAACAGTTCCTCTAGCGGATACTACGAGCAGTACTTC. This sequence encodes CANSSSSGYYEQYF.

For the CDR3, the DNA is TGTGCCACCAGTGGATTGGGACTAGCGGACTACGAGCAGTACTTC. Residues: CATSGLGLADYEQYF. This rearrangement joins TRBV24-1 to TRBJ2-7; TRBD2 matches at 11 bases. The CDR3 contains 15 residues. Germline V lookup: CDR1 KGHDR, CDR2 SFDVKD. J lost 3 bases, V lost 5 bases, and 5 bases had no gene match.

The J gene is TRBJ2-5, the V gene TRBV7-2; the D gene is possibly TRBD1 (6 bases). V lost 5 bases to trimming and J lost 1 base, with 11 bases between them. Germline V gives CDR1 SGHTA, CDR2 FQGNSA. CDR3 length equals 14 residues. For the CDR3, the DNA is TGTGCCAGCAGCGACCGACAGGCCCAAGAGACCCAGTACTTC. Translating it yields CASSDRQAQETQYF.

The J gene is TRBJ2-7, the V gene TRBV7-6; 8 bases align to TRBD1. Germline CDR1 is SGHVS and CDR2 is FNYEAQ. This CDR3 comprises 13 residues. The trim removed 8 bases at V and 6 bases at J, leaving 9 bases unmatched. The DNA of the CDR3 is TGTGCCAGCTCACCACCAGGGGGCCGCGAGCAGTACTTC. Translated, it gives CASSPPGGREQYF.

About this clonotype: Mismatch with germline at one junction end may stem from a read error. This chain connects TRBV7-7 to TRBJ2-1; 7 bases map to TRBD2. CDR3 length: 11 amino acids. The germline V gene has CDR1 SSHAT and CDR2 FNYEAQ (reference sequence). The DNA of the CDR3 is TGTGCTAGCAGCTCCGGGAGGGAGCAGTTCTTC. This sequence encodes CASSSGREQFF. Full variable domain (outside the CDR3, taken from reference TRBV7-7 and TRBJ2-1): GAGVSQSPRYKVTKRGQDVTLRCDPISSHATLYWYQQALGQGPEFLTYFNYEAQPDKSGLPSDRFSAERPEGSISTLTIQRTEQRDSAMYRCASSSGREQFFGPGTRLTVL.

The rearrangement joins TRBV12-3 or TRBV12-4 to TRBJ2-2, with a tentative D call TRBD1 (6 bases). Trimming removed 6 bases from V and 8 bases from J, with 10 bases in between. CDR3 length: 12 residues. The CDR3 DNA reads TGTGCCAGCAGAACCGGGACAGGGGAGCTGTTTTTT. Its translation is CASRTGTGELFF.

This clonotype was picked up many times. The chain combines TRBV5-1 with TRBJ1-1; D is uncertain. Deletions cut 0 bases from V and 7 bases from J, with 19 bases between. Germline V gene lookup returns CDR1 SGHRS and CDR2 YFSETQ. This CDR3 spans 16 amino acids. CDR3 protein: CASSLAGWDSRSEAFF. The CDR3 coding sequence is TGCGCCAGCAGCTTGGCCGGGTGGGATTCACGCAGTGAAGCTTTCTTT.

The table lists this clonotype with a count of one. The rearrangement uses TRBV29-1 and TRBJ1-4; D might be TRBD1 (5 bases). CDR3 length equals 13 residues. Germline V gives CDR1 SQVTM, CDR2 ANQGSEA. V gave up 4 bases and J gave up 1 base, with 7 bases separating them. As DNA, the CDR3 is TGCAGCGTTGGGGGGGAAACTAATGAAAAACTGTTTTTT. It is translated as CSVGGETNEKLFF.

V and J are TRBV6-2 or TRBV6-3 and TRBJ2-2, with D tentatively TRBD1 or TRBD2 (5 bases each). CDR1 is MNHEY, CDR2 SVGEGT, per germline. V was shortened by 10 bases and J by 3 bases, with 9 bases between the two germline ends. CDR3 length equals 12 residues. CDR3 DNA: TGTGCCACCAGAGGGGACACCGGGGAGCTGTTTTTT. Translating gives CATRGDTGELFF.

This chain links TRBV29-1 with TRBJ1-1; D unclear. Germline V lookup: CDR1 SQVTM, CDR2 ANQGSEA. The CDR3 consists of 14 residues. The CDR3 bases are TGCAGTTTAGGTCCCCGGGGAATGAACACTGAAGCTTTCTTT. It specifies CSLGPRGMNTEAFF.

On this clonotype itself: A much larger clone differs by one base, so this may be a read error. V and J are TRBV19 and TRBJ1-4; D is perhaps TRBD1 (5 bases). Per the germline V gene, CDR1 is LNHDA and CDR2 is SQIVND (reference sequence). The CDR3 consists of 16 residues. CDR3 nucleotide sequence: TGTGTCAGTAGTAACCGGGACGGACGCACTAATGAAAAACTGTTTTTT. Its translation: CVSSNRDGRTNEKLFF.

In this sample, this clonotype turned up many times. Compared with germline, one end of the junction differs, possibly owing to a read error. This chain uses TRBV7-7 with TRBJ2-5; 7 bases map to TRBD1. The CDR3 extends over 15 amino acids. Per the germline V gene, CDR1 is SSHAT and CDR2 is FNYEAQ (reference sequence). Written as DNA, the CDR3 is TGTGCTAGCAGCTCCATCATCGACAGGGTTGGGACCCAGTACTTC. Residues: CASSSIIDRVGTQYF.

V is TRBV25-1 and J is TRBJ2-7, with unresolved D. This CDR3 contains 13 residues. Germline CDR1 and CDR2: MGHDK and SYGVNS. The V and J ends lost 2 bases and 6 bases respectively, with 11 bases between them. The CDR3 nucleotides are TGTGCCAGCAGTGAAGTGGGTGAAGCCGAGCAGTACTTC. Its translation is CASSEVGEAEQYF.

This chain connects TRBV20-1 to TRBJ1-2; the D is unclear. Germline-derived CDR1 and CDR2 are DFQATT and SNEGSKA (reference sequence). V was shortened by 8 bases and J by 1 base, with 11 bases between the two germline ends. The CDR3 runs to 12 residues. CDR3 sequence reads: CSFRALNYGYTF. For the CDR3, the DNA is TGCAGTTTTCGGGCGCTTAACTATGGCTACACCTTC.

CDR3 region: CATSERERENTGELFF. CDR3 DNA sequence: TGTGCCACCAGTGAGCGGGAGCGGGAGAACACCGGGGAGCTGTTTTTT. The genes are TRBV24-1 and TRBJ2-2; TRBD2 aligns across 7 bases. This CDR3 spans 16 amino acids. Trimming cost V 4 bases and J 1 base; bases outside gene matches: 5. Germline-derived CDR1 and CDR2 are KGHDR and SFDVKD.

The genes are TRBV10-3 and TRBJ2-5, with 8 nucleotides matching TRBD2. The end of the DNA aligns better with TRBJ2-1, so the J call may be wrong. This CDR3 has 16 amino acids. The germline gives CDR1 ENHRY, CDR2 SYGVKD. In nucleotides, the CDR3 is TGTGCCATCAGTGTAAAGCGGGAGTCGGTAAACAATGAGCAGTTCTTC. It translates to CAISVKRESVNNEQFF.

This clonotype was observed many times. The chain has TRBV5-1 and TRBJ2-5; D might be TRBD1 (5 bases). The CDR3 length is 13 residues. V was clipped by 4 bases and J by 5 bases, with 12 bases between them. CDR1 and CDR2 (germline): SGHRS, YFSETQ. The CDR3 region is CASSIGQRETQYF. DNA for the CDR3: TGCGCCAGCAGCATTGGACAACGGGAGACCCAGTACTTC.

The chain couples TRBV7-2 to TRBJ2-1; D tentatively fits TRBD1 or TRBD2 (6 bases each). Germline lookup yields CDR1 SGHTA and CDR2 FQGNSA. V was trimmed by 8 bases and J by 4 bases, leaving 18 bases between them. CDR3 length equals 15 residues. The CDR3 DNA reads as TGTGCCAGCGGTTTCCGGGGGCGCCTGTACAATGAGCAGTTCTTC. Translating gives CASGFRGRLYNEQFF.